This T cell receptor (beta chain) was recorded in a study of cytomegalovirus exposure and HLA in healthy donors (dated by TCRdb to the late 2010s). At the level of the whole study: A later analysis indicated that the roughly 130 validation repertoires were generated on the platform also employed for the approximately 690 repertoires of the first cohort. The study was designed to test whether signatures of past pathogen exposure could be identified by cataloging public T cell receptors. A separate validation cohort of about 110 different subjects was used in addition to the roughly 670-subject first cohort. To predict cytomegalovirus infection status, the study brought together high-throughput TCR immunosequencing, statistical association of individual TCRs with disease status, and machine learning.

The donors were included in the validation cohort of over a hundred subjects, a group kept apart from the approximately 650-subject first cohort. Libraries were constructed by the immunoSEQ multiplex PCR assay. Under the source paper's analysis protocol: A statistical classification framework was built for diagnosing cytomegalovirus status from the catalog of TCR beta chain sequences. In TCRdb, the immuneACCESS table is reduced to in-frame sequences with V and J assigned. These tables do not hold every clone; where another copy was compared, an unresolved V gene accounts for under half, and the others remain unexplained. The V and J calls and clone size come from that table; D and trimming were worked out from the DNA. Across this sample there are over 120,000 clones, with approximately 94% seen only once. The ten largest clones take up about 2% of the sample. General study outcomes and caveats: In vitro tests confirmed that a few of the cytomegalovirus-associated TCR beta chains recognize cytomegalovirus antigens. All 120 or so repertoires were used to score co-occurrence in the validation cohort in a later analysis, because that analysis had no HLA typing for the cohort. The classifier was reported to diagnose cytomegalovirus status with high specificity and sensitivity in both the original and validation cohorts. In the study, roughly 160 TCR beta chains were listed as associated with cytomegalovirus. Of the cluster scores, 85% to 95% were above 0 in a later analysis, which found that TCRs clustered in the first cohort also tended to co-occur in the 120 or so validation repertoires. It was suggested by the authors that the approach could potentially be generalized to other disease states and immunological phenotypes. While some public TCRs were present in many individuals, most TCR sequences turned up only very rarely across donors.

Regarding this clone: The antigen it binds to is not known. No much larger clonotype is one base removed from it; base qualities were not supplied.

V loses 1 base at its end and J loses 9 bases; junction bases beyond the gene matches: 15. CDR1 and CDR2 are read off the germline V gene as SGHTS and YDEGEE. Inclusive of the bounding cysteine and phenylalanine, the CDR3 is 18 residues long. Of all the DNA, just the CDR3 is kept, 54 bases in frame from base 1. The specimen sequenced was PBMCs. This TCR was sampled from a man aged 18 to 29 in good health and CMV-seropositive. Recombination linked TRBV5-8 to TRBJ2-1, with 11 junctional bases fitting TRBD2. The nucleotide sequence is given as TGTGCCAGCAGCTTGACTGGGAATTCGGGACTAGCGGCGGGTGAGCAGTTCTTC. The encoded protein is CASSLTGNSGLAAGEQFF.